A selection of T cell receptor beta chains follows, all from one sample in a study of shared T cell receptors in the human thymus. Assay: immunoSEQ multiplex PCR; the TCRdb copy retains only in-frame clones and omits some. The repertoire includes almost 550,000 clones, about 84% of them detected once, and less than 0.015% sits in the top ten. Separately, the same data were catalogued under a study of human thymus T cells.

Source material: thymocytes. Receptors were obtained from a boy in the first two years of life with a congenital heart defect. CDR3s include the opening cysteine and the closing phenylalanine or tryptophan. A D gene is named only where the DNA matches it firmly. For some rows the clone size is stated as once, few or many, or as a class when expanded; others skip it.

D gene: TRBD1
clone size: -
V gene: TRBV4-3
J gene: TRBJ1-4
CDR3 DNA: TGCGCCAGCAGCCAGGAGCACAGGGGTTCTAATGAAAAACTGTTTTTT
CDR3 protein: CASSQEHRGSNEKLFF

D gene: TRBD2
clone size: -
V gene: TRBV5-1
J gene: TRBJ2-5
CDR3 DNA: TGCGCCAGCAGCCATAGCGGGAGGCCCCAGTACTTC
CDR3 protein: CASSHSGRPQYF

D gene: -
clone size: -
V gene: TRBV15
J gene: TRBJ2-5
CDR3 DNA: TGTGCCACCAGCAGAGATCCTTATTCCCGGGGGAAGACCCAGTACTTC
CDR3 protein: CATSRDPYSRGKTQYF

D gene: TRBD2
clone size: -
V gene: TRBV11-2
J gene: TRBJ2-3
CDR3 DNA: TGTGCCAGCAGCTCCCATGGGGGGAGGGCAAAAGATACGCAGTATTTT
CDR3 protein: CASSSHGGRAKDTQYF

D gene: TRBD1
clone size: -
V gene: TRBV6-5
J gene: TRBJ1-2
CDR3 DNA: TGTGCCAGCAGTTGGGACAGGGGCCTTTGGTATGGCTACACCTTC
CDR3 protein: CASSWDRGLWYGYTF

D gene: TRBD1
clone size: -
V gene: TRBV2
J gene: TRBJ1-3
CDR3 DNA: TGTGCCAGCAGTGACACCGACGACAGGGTGGCTTCCATATATTTT
CDR3 protein: CASSDTDDRVASIYF

D gene: -
clone size: -
V gene: TRBV7-2
J gene: TRBJ1-5
CDR3 DNA: TGTGCCAGCAGCCCAATCAGTGGGGGGGGTCAGCCCCAGCATTTT
CDR3 protein: CASSPISGGGQPQHF

D gene: TRBD1
clone size: -
V gene: TRBV2
J gene: TRBJ2-5
CDR3 DNA: TGTGCCAGCACTAAGACCGGGACAGGGGAAGAGACCCAGTACTTC
CDR3 protein: CASTKTGTGEETQYF

D gene: -
clone size: -
V gene: TRBV27
J gene: TRBJ1-1
CDR3 DNA: TGTGCCACACTGGGGGGGAACACTGAAGCTTTCTTT
CDR3 protein: CATLGGNTEAFF

D gene: TRBD2
clone size: -
V gene: TRBV27
J gene: TRBJ2-1
CDR3 DNA: TGTGCCAGCAGTCCCCGGTGGGAGGGTCCCAATGAGCAGTTCTTC
CDR3 protein: CASSPRWEGPNEQFF

D gene: -
clone size: -
V gene: TRBV29-1
J gene: TRBJ1-2
CDR3 DNA: TGCAGCGTTTCGGGGATCAACTATGGCTACACCTTC
CDR3 protein: CSVSGINYGYTF

D gene: TRBD2
clone size: -
V gene: TRBV7-2
J gene: TRBJ2-5
CDR3 DNA: TGTGCCAGCAGCTTAGTGTCGACTAGCGGGGGGACCCAGTACTTC
CDR3 protein: CASSLVSTSGGTQYF

D gene: -
clone size: few
V gene: TRBV4-1
J gene: TRBJ2-1
CDR3 DNA: TGCGCCAGCAGCGTCCGGGACTGGAACAATGAGCAGTTCTTC
CDR3 protein: CASSVRDWNNEQFF

D gene: TRBD1
clone size: -
V gene: TRBV30
J gene: TRBJ1-1
CDR3 DNA: TGTGCCTGGAGTGTAAGGGGGCTCGCCTTGGGGAACACTGAAGCTTTCTTT
CDR3 protein: CAWSVRGLALGNTEAFF

D gene: TRBD1
clone size: -
V gene: TRBV5-4
J gene: TRBJ2-7
CDR3 DNA: TGTGCCAGCAGCCCCAGGACAGGGACCTACGAGCAGTACTTC
CDR3 protein: CASSPRTGTYEQYF

D gene: -
clone size: few
V gene: TRBV6-8
J gene: TRBJ1-1
CDR3 DNA: TGTGCCAGCCCTAACGACCGAAGAAGAGGGTCGACTGAAGCTTTCTTT
CDR3 protein: CASPNDRRRGSTEAFF

D gene: -
clone size: once
V gene: TRBV9
J gene: TRBJ2-7
CDR3 DNA: TGTGCCAGCAGCGGTGGGACATTCCCCTACGAGCAGTACTTC
CDR3 protein: CASSGGTFPYEQYF

D gene: TRBD2
clone size: -
V gene: TRBV19
J gene: TRBJ2-1
CDR3 DNA: TGTGCCAGTAGTCCGGGACTAGCGGGCCACAATGAGCAGTTCTTC
CDR3 protein: CASSPGLAGHNEQFF

D gene: TRBD2
clone size: -
V gene: TRBV5-4
J gene: TRBJ2-7
CDR3 DNA: TGTGCCAGCAGCCCGGGACTAGCGGGATACGAGCAGTACTTC
CDR3 protein: CASSPGLAGYEQYF

D gene: -
clone size: few
V gene: TRBV12-2
J gene: TRBJ1-5
CDR3 DNA: TGTGCAAGTCGCTTAGCCCAGGGTGGGGCTTATAGCAATCAGCCCCAGCATTTT
CDR3 protein: CASRLAQGGAYSNQPQHF

D gene: -
clone size: -
V gene: TRBV15
J gene: TRBJ1-5
CDR3 DNA: TGTGCCACCAGCAGCCTAACTGGGGGGTGGCTTTCTAACAATCAGCCCCAGCATTTT
CDR3 protein: CATSSLTGGWLSNNQPQHF

D gene: -
clone size: -
V gene: TRBV20-1
J gene: TRBJ2-5
CDR3 DNA: TGCAGTGCCCCGGGCCAAGAGACCCAGTACTTC
CDR3 protein: CSAPGQETQYF

D gene: -
clone size: -
V gene: TRBV7-9
J gene: TRBJ1-4
CDR3 DNA: TGTGCCAGCAGCGCAGGGGTAGATGAAAAACTGTTTTTT
CDR3 protein: CASSAGVDEKLFF

D gene: TRBD2
clone size: -
V gene: TRBV5-1
J gene: TRBJ2-7
CDR3 DNA: TGCGCCAGCAGTCCCGGGACTAGCGGGAGGGCCCATCAGTACTTC
CDR3 protein: CASSPGTSGRAHQYF

D gene: -
clone size: -
V gene: TRBV11-3
J gene: TRBJ1-2
CDR3 DNA: TGTGCCAGCAGCTTAGGCCCCAGGGTTGGCTACACCTTC
CDR3 protein: CASSLGPRVGYTF

D gene: -
clone size: -
V gene: TRBV6-1
J gene: TRBJ1-1
CDR3 DNA: TGTGCCAGCAGTGACAGGCGACGCCCAAGGTCGGAAGCTTTCTTT
CDR3 protein: CASSDRRRPRSEAFF

D gene: TRBD2
clone size: -
V gene: TRBV7-2
J gene: TRBJ2-5
CDR3 DNA: TGTGCCAGCAGCCATCATAAAACTAGCGGGGTACAAGAGACCCAGTACTTC
CDR3 protein: CASSHHKTSGVQETQYF

D gene: TRBD2
clone size: -
V gene: TRBV10-1
J gene: TRBJ2-3
CDR3 DNA: TGCGCCAGCCAAGGACTAGCGGGAGATACGCAGTATTTT
CDR3 protein: CASQGLAGDTQYF

D gene: TRBD2
clone size: -
V gene: TRBV4-1
J gene: TRBJ2-7
CDR3 DNA: TGCGCCAGCAGCCAAGGGGTTAGCGGGAGATTCCACGAGCAGTACTTC
CDR3 protein: CASSQGVSGRFHEQYF

D gene: -
clone size: -
V gene: TRBV5-4
J gene: TRBJ2-5
CDR3 DNA: TGTGCCAGCAGCTTGTTCCTAGCTAGTAAACAAGAGACCCAGTACTTC
CDR3 protein: CASSLFLASKQETQYF

D gene: TRBD2
clone size: once
V gene: TRBV7-9
J gene: TRBJ2-3
CDR3 DNA: TGTGCCAGCAGCCGCGGGACTAGCGACACAGATACGCAGTATTTT
CDR3 protein: CASSRGTSDTDTQYF

D gene: -
clone size: -
V gene: TRBV10-1
J gene: TRBJ2-7
CDR3 DNA: TGCGCCAGCAGTGATTTTGTGCGGCCCTACGAGCAGTACTTC
CDR3 protein: CASSDFVRPYEQYF

D gene: TRBD2
clone size: once
V gene: TRBV7-2
J gene: TRBJ2-3
CDR3 DNA: TGTGCCAGCAGCCTCAGCGGGAGGGCCTCAGATACGCAGTATTTT
CDR3 protein: CASSLSGRASDTQYF

D gene: TRBD1
clone size: once
V gene: TRBV6-5
J gene: TRBJ2-3
CDR3 DNA: TGTGCCAGCAGTTACTCAGGACAGGGAGTAGATACGCAGTATTTT
CDR3 protein: CASSYSGQGVDTQYF

D gene: -
clone size: -
V gene: TRBV27
J gene: TRBJ1-1
CDR3 DNA: TGTGCCAGCAGCATGGGAAGCGCAGGGAGGGCTGAAGCTTTCTTT
CDR3 protein: CASSMGSAGRAEAFF

D gene: TRBD2
clone size: -
V gene: TRBV25-1
J gene: TRBJ2-7
CDR3 DNA: TGTGCCAGCAGTGAATGGGGTACAGCGGGAGGGTGGATCTACGAGCAGTACTTC
CDR3 protein: CASSEWGTAGGWIYEQYF

D gene: -
clone size: -
V gene: TRBV7-2
J gene: TRBJ1-4
CDR3 DNA: TGTGCCAGCAGCTTAATTCCCGGCAGGGGCTATGAAAAACTGTTTTTT
CDR3 protein: CASSLIPGRGYEKLFF

D gene: TRBD1
clone size: -
V gene: TRBV19
J gene: TRBJ1-5
CDR3 DNA: TGTGCCAGTAGTCGAGGGACAGCCGATAGCAATCAGCCCCAGCATTTT
CDR3 protein: CASSRGTADSNQPQHF

D gene: TRBD1
clone size: -
V gene: TRBV14
J gene: TRBJ1-1
CDR3 DNA: TGTGCCAGCAGCCTGACAGGGGCCCTCTCTGAAGCTTTCTTT
CDR3 protein: CASSLTGALSEAFF

D gene: TRBD1
clone size: -
V gene: TRBV2
J gene: TRBJ1-1
CDR3 DNA: TGTGCCAGCAGTGATCACAGGGGGCGGTCCACTGAAGCTTTCTTT
CDR3 protein: CASSDHRGRSTEAFF

D gene: TRBD2
clone size: -
V gene: TRBV15
J gene: TRBJ2-1
CDR3 DNA: TGTGCCACCAGAGGCGGGAGCTCCTACAATGAGCAGTTCTTC
CDR3 protein: CATRGGSSYNEQFF

D gene: TRBD2
clone size: -
V gene: TRBV9
J gene: TRBJ2-1
CDR3 DNA: TGTGCCAGCAGCCCGCAACTAGCGGAGGAGCAGTTCTTC
CDR3 protein: CASSPQLAEEQFF

D gene: -
clone size: -
V gene: TRBV27
J gene: TRBJ1-1
CDR3 DNA: TGTGCCAGCAGTCCTATTTTCAATTTTTGGGGAGACACTGAAGCTTTCTTT
CDR3 protein: CASSPIFNFWGDTEAFF

D gene: -
clone size: once
V gene: TRBV10-1
J gene: TRBJ2-7
CDR3 DNA: TGCGCCAGCAGTGAGTGTAGGAGCTCCTACGAGCAGTACTTC
CDR3 protein: CASSECRSSYEQYF

D gene: TRBD2
clone size: once
V gene: TRBV14
J gene: TRBJ2-1
CDR3 DNA: TGTGCCAGCAGCCAAGATGGCCGGGGGGGGTCCTCCTACAATGAGCAGTTCTTC
CDR3 protein: CASSQDGRGGSSYNEQFF

D gene: TRBD2
clone size: -
V gene: TRBV7-2
J gene: TRBJ2-1
CDR3 DNA: TGTGCCAGCAGCGGACTAGCGGGAGGGGATAATGAGCAGTTCTTC
CDR3 protein: CASSGLAGGDNEQFF

D gene: TRBD2
clone size: -
V gene: TRBV30
J gene: TRBJ2-7
CDR3 DNA: TGTGCCTGGAGTCCCCCCGGACTAGGTTACGAGCAGTACTTC
CDR3 protein: CAWSPPGLGYEQYF

D gene: -
clone size: -
V gene: TRBV6-1
J gene: TRBJ1-2
CDR3 DNA: TGTGCCAGCAGTCTCCAGAGGCAGACTAACTATGGCTACACCTTC
CDR3 protein: CASSLQRQTNYGYTF

D gene: -
clone size: few
V gene: TRBV6-5
J gene: TRBJ2-7
CDR3 DNA: TGTGCCAGCAGCCCAGGGGCCCCCTCCTACGAGCAGTACTTC
CDR3 protein: CASSPGAPSYEQYF

D gene: -
clone size: -
V gene: TRBV2
J gene: TRBJ1-3
CDR3 DNA: TGTGCCAGCAGGAGGACTGTCTCTGGAAACACCATATATTTT
CDR3 protein: CASRRTVSGNTIYF

D gene: -
clone size: once
V gene: TRBV6-1
J gene: TRBJ1-1
CDR3 DNA: TGTGCCAGCAGACCCGGCCCCGCGGAGTGGGTTTTCTTT
CDR3 protein: CASRPGPAEWVFF

D gene: TRBD1
clone size: -
V gene: TRBV10-3
J gene: TRBJ1-2
CDR3 DNA: TGTGCCATCAGTGTCCGCGGACAGGGGGTTGATGGCTACACCTTC
CDR3 protein: CAISVRGQGVDGYTF

D gene: -
clone size: -
V gene: TRBV11-2
J gene: TRBJ2-7
CDR3 DNA: TGTGCCAGCAGCTCACAAAAAGGGAACCGGCCAGTTTTGGAGGGGTCGTACTTC
CDR3 protein: CASSSQKGNRPVLEGSYF

D gene: -
clone size: -
V gene: TRBV4-3
J gene: TRBJ2-1
CDR3 DNA: TGCGCCAGCAGCCCCCGGGAGTACGATGAGCAGTTCTTC
CDR3 protein: CASSPREYDEQFF

D gene: TRBD1
clone size: once
V gene: TRBV10-3
J gene: TRBJ2-5
CDR3 DNA: TGTGCCATCAGTTGGACAGGGAACGCAGAGAAGACCCAGTACTTC
CDR3 protein: CAISWTGNAEKTQYF

D gene: TRBD1
clone size: -
V gene: TRBV30
J gene: TRBJ1-2
CDR3 DNA: TGTGCCACCTTGGACAGGCCGAGAGGGGACTATGGCTACACCTTC
CDR3 protein: CATLDRPRGDYGYTF

D gene: -
clone size: -
V gene: TRBV7-9
J gene: TRBJ1-1
CDR3 DNA: TGTGCCAGCAGCCCCAAGGGGGGGTCGAGCACTGAAGCTTTCTTT
CDR3 protein: CASSPKGGSSTEAFF